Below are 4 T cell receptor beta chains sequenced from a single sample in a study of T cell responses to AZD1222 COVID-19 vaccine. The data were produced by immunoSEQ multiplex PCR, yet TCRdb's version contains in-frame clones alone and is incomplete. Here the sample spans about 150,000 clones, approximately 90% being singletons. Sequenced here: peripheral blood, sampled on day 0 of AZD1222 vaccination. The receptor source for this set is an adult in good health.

CDR3 region: CATSRLAFIDTQYF. CDR3 coding DNA: TGTGCCACCAGCAGGCTAGCGTTCATAGATACGCAGTATTTT. This rearrangement joins TRBV15 to TRBJ2-3; possible D gene TRBD2, 6 bases. Trimming removed 3 bases from V and 5 bases from J, with 12 bases in between. Germline V gives CDR1 LNHNV, CDR2 YYDKDF (reference sequence). The CDR3 runs 14 residues.

The CDR3 bases are TGTGCCAGCTCACTACTCCCTGACTACTACTACAATGAGCAGTTCTTC. This encodes CASSLLPDYYYNEQFF. The chain carries TRBV18 and TRBJ2-1; perhaps TRBD2 as D (5 bases). CDR1 and CDR2 (germline): KGHSH, LQKENI. Trimming removed 4 bases at V and 3 bases at J, with 16 bases between. The CDR3 is made up of 16 amino acids.

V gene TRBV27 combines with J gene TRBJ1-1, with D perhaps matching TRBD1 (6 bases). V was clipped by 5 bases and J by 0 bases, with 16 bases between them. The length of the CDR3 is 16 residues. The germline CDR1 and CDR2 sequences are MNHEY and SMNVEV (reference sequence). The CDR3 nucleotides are TGTGCCAGCAGTGTTCAGGGGAGTTTCATGAACACTGAAGCTTTCTTT. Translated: CASSVQGSFMNTEAFF.

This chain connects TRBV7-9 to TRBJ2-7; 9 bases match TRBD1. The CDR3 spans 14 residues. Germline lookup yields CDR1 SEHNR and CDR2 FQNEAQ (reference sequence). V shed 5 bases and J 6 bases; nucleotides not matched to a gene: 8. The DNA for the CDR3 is TGTGCCAGCAGCAGACGGGACAGGGTCAGCGAGCAGTACTTC. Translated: CASSRRDRVSEQYF.